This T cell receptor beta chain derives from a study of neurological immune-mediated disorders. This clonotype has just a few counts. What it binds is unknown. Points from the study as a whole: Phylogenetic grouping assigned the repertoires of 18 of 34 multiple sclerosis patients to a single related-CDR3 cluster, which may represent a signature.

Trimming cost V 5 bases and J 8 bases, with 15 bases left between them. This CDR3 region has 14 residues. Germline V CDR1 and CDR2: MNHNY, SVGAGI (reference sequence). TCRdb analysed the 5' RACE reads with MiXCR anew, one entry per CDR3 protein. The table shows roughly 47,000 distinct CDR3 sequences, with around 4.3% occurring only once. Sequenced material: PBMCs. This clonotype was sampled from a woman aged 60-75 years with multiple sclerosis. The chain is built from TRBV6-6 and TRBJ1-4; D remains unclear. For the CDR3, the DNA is TGTGCCAGCAGTGCCCTAGGGATAGGGGAAAAACTGTTTTTT. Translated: CASSALGIGEKLFF.